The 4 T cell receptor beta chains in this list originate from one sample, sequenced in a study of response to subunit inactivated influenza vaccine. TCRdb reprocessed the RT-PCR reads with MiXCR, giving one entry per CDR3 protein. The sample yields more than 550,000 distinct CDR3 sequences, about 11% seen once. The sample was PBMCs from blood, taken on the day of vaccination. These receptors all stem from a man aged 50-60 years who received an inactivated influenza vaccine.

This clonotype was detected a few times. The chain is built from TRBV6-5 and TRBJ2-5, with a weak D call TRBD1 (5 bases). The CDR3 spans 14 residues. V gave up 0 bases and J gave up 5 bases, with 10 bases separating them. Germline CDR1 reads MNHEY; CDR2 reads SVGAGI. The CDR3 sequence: CASSYSGVVETQYF. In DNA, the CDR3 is TGTGCCAGCAGTTACTCAGGGGTAGTTGAGACCCAGTACTTC.

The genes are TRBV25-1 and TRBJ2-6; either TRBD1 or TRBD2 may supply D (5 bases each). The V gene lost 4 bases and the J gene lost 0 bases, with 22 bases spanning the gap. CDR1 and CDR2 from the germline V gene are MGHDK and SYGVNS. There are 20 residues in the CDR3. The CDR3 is CASSASPGTAVYSGANVLTF. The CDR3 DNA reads TGTGCCAGCAGTGCATCTCCCGGGACGGCGGTCTACTCTGGGGCCAACGTCCTGACTTTC.

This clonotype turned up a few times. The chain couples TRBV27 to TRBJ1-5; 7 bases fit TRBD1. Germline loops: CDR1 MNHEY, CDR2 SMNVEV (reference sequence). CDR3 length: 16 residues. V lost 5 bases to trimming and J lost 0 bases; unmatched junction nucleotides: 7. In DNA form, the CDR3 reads TGTGCCAGCAGTCCTCTGACAGGGTATAGCAATCAGCCCCAGCATTTT. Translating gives CASSPLTGYSNQPQHF.

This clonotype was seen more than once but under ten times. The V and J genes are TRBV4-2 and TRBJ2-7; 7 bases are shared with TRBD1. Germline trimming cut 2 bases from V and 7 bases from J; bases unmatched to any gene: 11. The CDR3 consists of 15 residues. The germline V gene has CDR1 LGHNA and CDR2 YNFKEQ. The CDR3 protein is CASSQKTGSLGEQYF. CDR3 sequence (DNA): TGTGCCAGCAGCCAAAAGACAGGGAGTCTGGGGGAGCAGTACTTC.